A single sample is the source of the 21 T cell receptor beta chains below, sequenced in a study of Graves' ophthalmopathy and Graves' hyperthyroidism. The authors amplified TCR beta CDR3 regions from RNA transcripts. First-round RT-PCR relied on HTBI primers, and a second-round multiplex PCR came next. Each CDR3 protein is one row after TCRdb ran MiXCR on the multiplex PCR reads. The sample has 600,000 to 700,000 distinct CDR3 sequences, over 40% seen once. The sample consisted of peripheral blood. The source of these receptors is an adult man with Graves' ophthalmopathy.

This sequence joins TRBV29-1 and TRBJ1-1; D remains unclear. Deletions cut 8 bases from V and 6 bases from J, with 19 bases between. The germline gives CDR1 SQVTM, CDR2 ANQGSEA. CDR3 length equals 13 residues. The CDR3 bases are TGCAGCTTCTCCCCCTATGGTATTGCTGAAGCTTTCTTT. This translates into CSFSPYGIAEAFF. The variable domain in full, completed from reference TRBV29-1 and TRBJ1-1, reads SAVISQKPSRDICQRGTSLTIQCQVDSQVTMMFWYRQQPGQSLTLIATANQGSEATYESGFVIDKFPISRPNLTFSTLTVSNMSPEDSSIYLCSFSPYGIAEAFFGQGTRLTVV.

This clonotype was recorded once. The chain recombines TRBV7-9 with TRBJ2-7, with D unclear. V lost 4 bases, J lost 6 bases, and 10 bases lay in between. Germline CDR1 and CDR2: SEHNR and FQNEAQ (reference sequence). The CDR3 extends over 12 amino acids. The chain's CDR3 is CASSSNGREQYF. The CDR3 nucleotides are TGTGCCAGCAGCTCCAATGGTCGCGAGCAGTACTTC.

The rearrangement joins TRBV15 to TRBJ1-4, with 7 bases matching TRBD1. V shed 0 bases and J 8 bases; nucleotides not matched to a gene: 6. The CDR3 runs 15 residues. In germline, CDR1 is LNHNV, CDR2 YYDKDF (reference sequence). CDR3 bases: TGTGCCACCAGCAGAGACCCTATAGGGGGCGAAAAACTGTTTTTT. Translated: CATSRDPIGGEKLFF.

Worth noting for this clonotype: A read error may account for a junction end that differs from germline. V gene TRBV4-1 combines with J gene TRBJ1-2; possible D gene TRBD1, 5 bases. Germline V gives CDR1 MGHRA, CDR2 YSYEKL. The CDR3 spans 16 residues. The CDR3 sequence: CASSQDGQGPNYGYTF. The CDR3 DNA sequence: TGTGCCAGCAGCCAAGATGGGCAGGGCCCTAACTATGGCTACACCTTC.

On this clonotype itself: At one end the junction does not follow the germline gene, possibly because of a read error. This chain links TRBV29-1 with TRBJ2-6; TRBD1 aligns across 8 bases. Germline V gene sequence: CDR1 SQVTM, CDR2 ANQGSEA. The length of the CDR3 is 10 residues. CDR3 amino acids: CSVGTGRRAF. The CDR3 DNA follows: TGCAGCGTTGGGACAGGGCGTAGAGCTTTC.

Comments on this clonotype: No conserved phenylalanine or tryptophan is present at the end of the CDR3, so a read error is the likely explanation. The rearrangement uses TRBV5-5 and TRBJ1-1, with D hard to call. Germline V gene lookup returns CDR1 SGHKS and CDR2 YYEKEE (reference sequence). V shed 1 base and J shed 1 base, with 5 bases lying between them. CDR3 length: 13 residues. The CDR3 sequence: CASSLRRNTEAFL. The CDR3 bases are TGTGCCAGCAGCTTGAGGAGGAACACTGAAGCTTTCCTT.

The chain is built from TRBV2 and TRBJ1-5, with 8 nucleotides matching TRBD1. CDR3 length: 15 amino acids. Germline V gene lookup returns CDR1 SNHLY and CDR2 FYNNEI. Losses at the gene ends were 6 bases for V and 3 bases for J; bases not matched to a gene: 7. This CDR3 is CASSGQGSTNQPQHF. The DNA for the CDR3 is TGTGCCAGCAGCGGACAGGGTTCTACCAATCAGCCCCAGCATTTT.

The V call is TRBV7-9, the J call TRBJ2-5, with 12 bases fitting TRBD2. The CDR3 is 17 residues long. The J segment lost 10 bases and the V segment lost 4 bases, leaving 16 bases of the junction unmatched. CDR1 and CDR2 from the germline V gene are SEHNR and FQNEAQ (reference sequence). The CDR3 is CASSSTTSGGKWRDQYF. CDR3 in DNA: TGTGCCAGCAGCTCCACGACTAGCGGGGGCAAATGGCGGGACCAGTACTTC.

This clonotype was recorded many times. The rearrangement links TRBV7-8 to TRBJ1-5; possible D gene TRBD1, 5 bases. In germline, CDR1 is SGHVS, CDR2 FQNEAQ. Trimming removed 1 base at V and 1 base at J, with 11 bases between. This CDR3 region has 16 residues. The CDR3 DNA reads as TGTGCCAGCAGCTTAGGGGGGGTGTCGAGCAATCAGCCCCAGCATTTT. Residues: CASSLGGVSSNQPQHF. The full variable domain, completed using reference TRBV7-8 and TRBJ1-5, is GAGVSQSPRYKVAKRGQDVALRCDPISGHVSLFWYQQALGQGPEFLTYFQNEAQLDKSGLPSDRFFAERPEGSVSTLKIQRTQQEDSAVYLCASSLGGVSSNQPQHFGDGTRLSIL.

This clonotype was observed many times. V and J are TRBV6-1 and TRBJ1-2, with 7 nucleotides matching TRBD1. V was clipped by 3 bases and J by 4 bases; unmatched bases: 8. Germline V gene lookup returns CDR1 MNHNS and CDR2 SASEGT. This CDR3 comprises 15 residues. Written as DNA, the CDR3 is TGTGCCAGCAGTGAGGAGGGGGCGGGTAGCTATGGCTACACCTTC. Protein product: CASSEEGAGSYGYTF.

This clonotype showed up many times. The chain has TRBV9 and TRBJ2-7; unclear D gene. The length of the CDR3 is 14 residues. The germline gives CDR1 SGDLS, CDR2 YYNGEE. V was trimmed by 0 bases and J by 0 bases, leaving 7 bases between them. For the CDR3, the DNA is TGTGCCAGCAGCGTAGGGACCGACTCCTACGAGCAGTACTTC. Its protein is CASSVGTDSYEQYF. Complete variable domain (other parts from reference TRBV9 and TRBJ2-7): DSGVTQTPKHLITATGQRVTLRCSPRSGDLSVYWYQQSLDQGLQFLIQYYNGEERAKGNILERFSAQQFPDLHSELNLSSLELGDSALYFCASSVGTDSYEQYFGPGTRLTVT.

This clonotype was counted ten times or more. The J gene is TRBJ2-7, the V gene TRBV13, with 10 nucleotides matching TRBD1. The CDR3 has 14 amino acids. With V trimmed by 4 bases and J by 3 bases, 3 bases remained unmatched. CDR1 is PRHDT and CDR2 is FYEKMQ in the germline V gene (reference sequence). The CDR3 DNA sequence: TGTGCCAGCAGCTGGGACAGGGGCAACTACGAGCAGTACTTC. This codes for CASSWDRGNYEQYF.

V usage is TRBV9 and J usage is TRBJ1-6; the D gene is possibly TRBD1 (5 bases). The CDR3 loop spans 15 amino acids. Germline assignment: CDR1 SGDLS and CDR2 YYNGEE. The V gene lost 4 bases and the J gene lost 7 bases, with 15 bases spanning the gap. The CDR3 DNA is TGTGCCAGCAGCCCTCGGACGGAGGGGAATTCACCCCTCCACTTT. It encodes CASSPRTEGNSPLHF.

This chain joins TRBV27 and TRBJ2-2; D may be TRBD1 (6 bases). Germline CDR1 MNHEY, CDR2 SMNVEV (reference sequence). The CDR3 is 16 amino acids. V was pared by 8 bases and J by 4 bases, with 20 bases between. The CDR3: CASGGSWGRSTGELFF. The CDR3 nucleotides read TGTGCCAGCGGGGGCAGTTGGGGGCGTAGCACCGGGGAGCTGTTTTTT.

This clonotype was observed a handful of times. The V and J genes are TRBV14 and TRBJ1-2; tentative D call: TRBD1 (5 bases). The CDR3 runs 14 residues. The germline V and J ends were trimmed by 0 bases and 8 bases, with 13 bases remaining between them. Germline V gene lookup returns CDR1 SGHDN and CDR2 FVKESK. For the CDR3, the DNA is TGTGCCAGCAGCCAAGACCCGAGGGGCTCGGGCTACACCTTC. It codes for CASSQDPRGSGYTF.

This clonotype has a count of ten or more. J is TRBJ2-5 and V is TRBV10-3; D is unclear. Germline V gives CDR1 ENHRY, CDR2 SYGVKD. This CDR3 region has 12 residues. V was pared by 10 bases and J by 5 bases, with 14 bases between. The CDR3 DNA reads TGTGCCAGCAGGTCGATGGGCGAGACCCAGTACTTC. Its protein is CASRSMGETQYF.

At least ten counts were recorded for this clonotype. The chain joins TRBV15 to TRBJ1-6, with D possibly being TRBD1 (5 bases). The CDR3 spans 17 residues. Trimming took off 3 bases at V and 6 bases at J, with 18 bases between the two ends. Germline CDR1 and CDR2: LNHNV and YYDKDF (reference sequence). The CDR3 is CATSRAGLTRSNSPLHF. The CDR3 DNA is TGTGCCACCAGCAGGGCGGGACTCACGAGGAGTAATTCACCCCTCCACTTT.

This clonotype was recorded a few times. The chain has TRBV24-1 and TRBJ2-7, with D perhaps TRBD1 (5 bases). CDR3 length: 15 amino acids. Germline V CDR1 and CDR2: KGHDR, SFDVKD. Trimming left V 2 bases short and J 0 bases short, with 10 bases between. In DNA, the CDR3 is TGTGCCACCAGTGATTCCGAGACAGACTCCTACGAGCAGTACTTC. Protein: CATSDSETDSYEQYF.

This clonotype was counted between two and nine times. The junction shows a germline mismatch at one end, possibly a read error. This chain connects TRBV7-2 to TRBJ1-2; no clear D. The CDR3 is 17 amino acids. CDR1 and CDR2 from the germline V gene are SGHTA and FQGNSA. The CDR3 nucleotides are TGCGCCAGCAGCCAAGATTTCCACACCTTAGCTAACTATGGCTACACCTTC. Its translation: CASSQDFHTLANYGYTF.

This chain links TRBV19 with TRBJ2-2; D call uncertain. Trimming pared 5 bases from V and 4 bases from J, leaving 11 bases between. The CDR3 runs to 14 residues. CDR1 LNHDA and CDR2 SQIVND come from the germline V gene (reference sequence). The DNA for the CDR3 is TGTGCCAGTAGTCGAGACACATCCACCGGGGAGCTGTTTTTT. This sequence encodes CASSRDTSTGELFF. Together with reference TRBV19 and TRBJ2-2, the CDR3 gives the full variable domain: DGGITQSPKYLFRKEGQNVTLSCEQNLNHDAMYWYRQDPGQGLRLIYYSQIVNDFQKGDIAEGYSVSREKKESFPLTVTSAQKNPTAFYLCASSRDTSTGELFFGEGSRLTVL.

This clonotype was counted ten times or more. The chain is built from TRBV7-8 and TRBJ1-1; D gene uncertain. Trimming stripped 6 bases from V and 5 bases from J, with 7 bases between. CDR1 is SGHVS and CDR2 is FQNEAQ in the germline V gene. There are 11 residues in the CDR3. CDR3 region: CASRIDTEAFF. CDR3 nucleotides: TGTGCCAGCAGAATAGATACTGAAGCTTTCTTT.